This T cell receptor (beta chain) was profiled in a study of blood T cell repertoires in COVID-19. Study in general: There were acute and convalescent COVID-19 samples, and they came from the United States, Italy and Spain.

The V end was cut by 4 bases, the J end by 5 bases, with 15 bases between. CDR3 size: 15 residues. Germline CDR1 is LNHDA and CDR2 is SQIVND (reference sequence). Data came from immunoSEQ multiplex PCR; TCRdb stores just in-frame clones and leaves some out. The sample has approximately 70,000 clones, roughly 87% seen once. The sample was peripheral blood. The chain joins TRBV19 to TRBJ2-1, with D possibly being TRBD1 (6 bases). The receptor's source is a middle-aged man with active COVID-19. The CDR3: CASSNTPGANNEQFF. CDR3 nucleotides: TGTGCCAGTAGTAATACCCCAGGGGCGAACAATGAGCAGTTCTTC.